Included here is one TCR beta chain sequence, with context. Its antigen is not identified. This sample was taken from a study of T cell responses to AZD1222 COVID-19 vaccine. The protocol was immunoSEQ multiplex PCR, while the TCRdb copy is restricted to in-frame clones and leaves out a portion. The table shows some 150,000 clones, with roughly 89% occurring only once. The germline CDR1 and CDR2 sequences are SEHNR and FQNEAQ (reference sequence). Trimming pared 5 bases from V and 7 bases from J, leaving 12 bases between. This CDR3 is 13 amino acids long. Study-level findings and limits: The study found Spike-specific TCR breadth and depth rose after two AZD1222 doses. Only after the peak T cell response were repertoires sampled. Among spike-specific TCRs, nearly half reportedly target unmutated variant regions.

Material: peripheral blood, obtained on day 0 of AZD1222 vaccination. This receptor was taken from an adult in good health. The chain carries TRBV7-9 and TRBJ2-1; the D gene is possibly TRBD2 (7 bases). The CDR3 reads CASSLGGENEQFF. In DNA form, the CDR3 reads TGTGCCAGCAGCCTAGGGGGGGAGAATGAGCAGTTCTTC.